Listed below are T cell receptor beta chains from one sample, sequenced in a study of T cell changes during pregnancy in multiple sclerosis. Measured with immunoSEQ multiplex PCR; TCRdb has only the in-frame clones, and not every one. This table has 35,000 to 40,000 clones, 85% to 95% appearing once. Specimen: CD4+ T cells from peripheral blood mononuclear cells, collected in the third trimester of pregnancy. The receptors stem from a female donor in good health, enrolled as a control in a pregnancy study. Both conserved end residues are part of each CDR3. D genes are given only for firm matches. Clone sizes are given selectively: once, few, many, or a class where the clone is expanded.

CDR3aa | abundance | j_gene | d_gene | v_gene
CASSQKPGQGSSGNTIYF | NA | TRBJ1-3 | TRBD1 | TRBV4-1
CASSPGQGASVNEQFF | NA | TRBJ2-1 | TRBD1 | TRBV6-6
CASTSHGRGRGSGNTIYF | NA | TRBJ1-3 | TRBD1 | TRBV19
CASSQDRPSNSRVAGVRETQYF | once | TRBJ2-5 | TRBD2 | TRBV4-2
CASSYLRNTEAFF | NA | TRBJ1-1 | NA | TRBV6-6
CASSLGTVYEQYF | NA | TRBJ2-7 | NA | TRBV5-1
CASSHAGQGALDGQFF | NA | TRBJ2-1 | TRBD1 | TRBV4-2
CASSRETGSHEQYF | NA | TRBJ2-7 | TRBD1 | TRBV5-8
CASSLDGGAASDTQYF | NA | TRBJ2-3 | TRBD2 | TRBV5-5
CASADSVGNTIYF | few | TRBJ1-3 | NA | TRBV5-1
CASSIALAGVPGQFF | NA | TRBJ2-1 | TRBD2 | TRBV19
CASSPGDPEDEQFF | once | TRBJ2-1 | NA | TRBV28
CASSPQRGTRETQYF | NA | TRBJ2-5 | TRBD2 | TRBV5-1
CASSLEGTSTEAFF | NA | TRBJ1-1 | NA | TRBV7-3
CASSLGSNEQYF | NA | TRBJ2-7 | NA | TRBV5-1
CASSLDLRETQYF | NA | TRBJ2-5 | NA | TRBV11-3
CASSALIGQQPQHF | NA | TRBJ1-5 | NA | TRBV7-8
CASSPRQDEQYF | NA | TRBJ2-7 | NA | TRBV18
CASSPYVFDEQYF | NA | TRBJ2-7 | NA | TRBV18
CAISATSTANTGELFF | NA | TRBJ2-2 | NA | TRBV10-3
CASSPDRGSYNEQFF | NA | TRBJ2-1 | TRBD1 | TRBV19
CASSLVGGREQYF | NA | TRBJ2-7 | NA | TRBV7-6
CASSGTGELFF | NA | TRBJ2-2 | NA | TRBV2
CSVGQAGGYTF | few | TRBJ1-2 | NA | TRBV29-1
CASSYIIETQYF | NA | TRBJ2-5 | NA | TRBV6-6
CASSPTGTNTGELFF | NA | TRBJ2-2 | NA | TRBV18
CASSITGTNQQETQYF | once | TRBJ2-5 | NA | TRBV19
CASVIQGRNEQFF | NA | TRBJ2-1 | NA | TRBV28
CASTRTWRSNYGYTF | NA | TRBJ1-2 | NA | TRBV6-1
CASRYDTGESPLHF | NA | TRBJ1-6 | NA | TRBV6-1
CASSVGQGTYGYTF | NA | TRBJ1-2 | NA | TRBV9
CASRSLASDTQYF | NA | TRBJ2-3 | TRBD2 | TRBV6-5
CASRLGSANTIYF | NA | TRBJ1-3 | NA | TRBV28
CASSKTTGGNSPLHF | NA | TRBJ1-6 | TRBD1 | TRBV6-6
CASSLGPVTRQETQYF | NA | TRBJ2-5 | NA | TRBV5-4
CASAPGLAGDTQYF | NA | TRBJ2-3 | TRBD2 | TRBV6-5
CASSPETGNGYTF | once | TRBJ1-2 | TRBD1 | TRBV5-1
CASSDIRTRSGNTIYF | NA | TRBJ1-3 | NA | TRBV5-5
CASSLLGADTQYF | NA | TRBJ2-3 | NA | TRBV5-6
CAWSPARPGETQYF | NA | TRBJ2-5 | NA | TRBV30
CASSLNTWASGSNEQFF | NA | TRBJ2-1 | TRBD2 | TRBV7-2
CASSSRGGGRASEQFF | NA | TRBJ2-1 | TRBD2 | TRBV6-5
CASSLVRGGQPQHF | NA | TRBJ1-5 | NA | TRBV4-1
CASSENPAGAWEQYF | NA | TRBJ2-7 | TRBD2 | TRBV6-1
CASSIAGTGLGSSGNTIYF | NA | TRBJ1-3 | TRBD1 | TRBV9
CASSESTGGADTQYF | NA | TRBJ2-3 | TRBD1 | TRBV10-1
CASSKGWDTGELFF | NA | TRBJ2-2 | NA | TRBV28
CASSPTSGGYEQYF | NA | TRBJ2-7 | TRBD2 | TRBV5-1
CASSLGQLYNSPLHF | NA | TRBJ1-6 | NA | TRBV5-1
CSATQDYGYTF | NA | TRBJ1-2 | NA | TRBV20-1